This is a list of T cell receptor beta chains from one sample in a study of T cells after yellow fever vaccination. TCRdb reprocessed the 5' RACE reads via MiXCR and lists one record per CDR3 protein. The sample records roughly 340,000 distinct CDR3 sequences, 8.7% being singletons. This specimen consisted of PBMCs, obtained on the day of the first yellow fever vaccination. These receptors were obtained from a young man who received the YFV17D yellow fever vaccine. The CDR3 runs from the conserved cysteine through the conserved F or W. D genes are given only for firm matches. The size entry is marked missing in some rows and otherwise reads once, few, many or a size class.

TRBJ1-6 | few | TRBV7-2 | . | 16 | CASSRRPGHGNSPLHF | TGTGCCAGCAGCCGACGGCCGGGACACGGGAATTCACCCCTCCACTTT
TRBJ2-7 | many | TRBV15 | . | 11 | CATSYRDEQYF | TGTGCCACCAGCTACCGGGACGAGCAGTACTTC
TRBJ1-2 | many | TRBV27 | TRBD1 | 12 | CASSRGDYGYTF | TGTGCCAGCAGCAGGGGGGACTATGGCTACACCTTC
TRBJ1-1 | few | TRBV5-4 | . | 13 | CASSLEEGTEAFF | TGTGCCAGCAGCTTGGAGGAGGGCACTGAAGCTTTCTTT
TRBJ1-1 | . | TRBV5-5 | TRBD1 | 14 | CASSYRGSYLEAFF | TGTGCCAGCAGCTACAGGGGTTCTTATCTCGAAGCTTTCTTT
TRBJ2-5 | . | TRBV4-1 | . | 15 | CASSQEQWGEETQYF | TGCGCCAGCAGCCAAGAACAGTGGGGGGAAGAGACCCAGTACTTC
TRBJ2-1 | many | TRBV7-3 | . | 14 | CASSLTSGLGEQFF | TGTGCCAGCAGCTTAACGTCGGGCTTAGGTGAGCAGTTCTTC
TRBJ2-3 | . | TRBV7-9 | . | 14 | CASSLTSRRDTQYF | TGTGCCAGCAGCTTAACCTCCCGGAGAGATACGCAGTATTTT
TRBJ2-5 | many | TRBV2 | TRBD2 | 12 | CASRGGEETQYF | TGTGCCAGCAGGGGAGGGGAAGAGACCCAGTACTTC
TRBJ2-2 | many | TRBV4-3 | . | 12 | CASSQRAGELFF | TGCGCCAGCAGCCAACGGGCCGGGGAGCTGTTTTTT
TRBJ1-2 | . | TRBV20-1 | TRBD1 | 13 | CSARDQGAGGYTF | TGCAGTGCTAGGGATCAGGGGGCGGGTGGCTACACCTTC
TRBJ1-1 | few | TRBV27 | TRBD1 | 15 | CASSFGGGASTEAFF | TGTGCCAGCAGTTTCGGAGGGGGCGCAAGCACTGAAGCTTTCTTT
TRBJ2-3 | few | TRBV6-2/TRBV6-3 | . | 17 | CASSSIQGGTSTDTQYF | TGTGCCAGCAGTTCAATTCAGGGGGGTACTAGCACAGATACGCAGTATTTT
TRBJ1-4 | once | TRBV21-1 | . | 14 | CASLYGTRGEKLFF | TGTGCCAGCCTGTATGGGACCCGGGGAGAAAAACTGTTTTTT
TRBJ2-3 | . | TRBV7-2 | TRBD2 | 14 | CASRRRGGADTQYF | TGTGCCAGCAGACGTCGCGGGGGGGCCGATACGCAGTATTTT
TRBJ1-2 | few | TRBV12-3/TRBV12-4 | TRBD1 | 15 | CASSPGDRGDYGYTF | TGTGCCAGCAGTCCCGGGGACAGGGGAGACTATGGCTACACCTTC
TRBJ2-1 | many | TRBV7-3 | TRBD2 | 13 | CASSSGLENEQFF | TGTGCCAGCAGCTCGGGACTAGAAAATGAGCAGTTCTTC
TRBJ2-3 | few | TRBV5-1 | . | 14 | CASSQITSTDTQYF | TGCGCCAGCAGCCAAATAACTAGCACAGATACGCAGTATTTT
TRBJ1-1 | few | TRBV12-3/TRBV12-4 | . | 15 | CASSSGPSRNTEAFF | TGTGCCAGCAGTTCGGGTCCTTCGAGGAACACTGAAGCTTTCTTT
TRBJ2-5 | . | TRBV18 | . | 13 | CASSSGVWETQYF | TGTGCCAGCTCATCGGGGGTATGGGAGACCCAGTACTTC
TRBJ2-3 | . | TRBV11-2 | . | 16 | CASSPVEGSLRDTQYF | TGTGCCAGCAGCCCGGTTGAGGGGTCATTAAGAGATACGCAGTATTTT
TRBJ1-1 | few | TRBV5-1 | . | 14 | CASASGGVSTEAFF | TGCGCCAGCGCCTCCGGCGGGGTGAGCACTGAAGCTTTCTTT
TRBJ1-2 | few | TRBV7-9 | . | 13 | CASSSSADYGYTF | TGTGCCAGCAGCAGTTCGGCTGACTATGGCTACACCTTC
TRBJ2-7 | . | TRBV29-1 | TRBD1 | 11 | CSVVQGYEQYF | TGCAGCGTTGTACAGGGGTACGAGCAGTACTTC
TRBJ2-3 | many | TRBV5-6 | . | 14 | CASSLVSGDYTQYF | TGTGCCAGCAGCTTGGTTTCGGGGGATTATACGCAGTATTTT
TRBJ2-1 | few | TRBV29-1 | . | 12 | CSFGGPRNEQFF | TGCAGCTTTGGAGGTCCTAGGAATGAGCAGTTCTTC
TRBJ1-2 | few | TRBV6-5 | TRBD1 | 14 | CASRYWDSRGGYTF | TGTGCCAGCAGATATTGGGACAGCCGGGGGGGCTACACCTTC
TRBJ2-5 | . | TRBV6-5 | . | 13 | CASSYSRYGTQYF | TGTGCCAGCAGTTACTCCCGATACGGGACCCAGTACTTC
TRBJ2-4 | . | TRBV4-3 | . | 15 | CASSQVVSDKNIQYF | TGCGCCAGCAGCCAAGTAGTTTCGGACAAAAACATTCAGTACTTC
TRBJ2-2 | few | TRBV4-1 | . | 16 | CASSQNRGGGPGELFF | TGCGCCAGCAGCCAAAACAGGGGAGGGGGTCCCGGGGAGCTGTTTTTT
TRBJ2-5 | few | TRBV6-4 | . | 12 | CASIWGQETQYF | TGTGCCAGCATATGGGGCCAAGAGACCCAGTACTTC
TRBJ2-3 | . | TRBV7-9 | . | 14 | CASSLVSDRDTQYF | TGTGCCAGCAGCTTAGTGTCGGATCGAGATACGCAGTATTTT
TRBJ1-6 | . | TRBV4-3 | . | 13 | CASSARWSTPLHF | TGCGCCAGCAGCGCGAGGTGGTCGACACCCCTCCACTTT
TRBJ1-2 | . | TRBV6-1 | TRBD1 | 14 | CASSRRDRGNGYTF | TGTGCCAGCAGTCGCCGGGACAGGGGTAACGGCTACACCTTC
TRBJ1-4 | few | TRBV18 | TRBD1 | 16 | CASSPRSTGADEKLFF | TGTGCCAGCTCACCACGTTCGACAGGGGCCGATGAAAAACTGTTTTTT
TRBJ1-2 | . | TRBV18 | TRBD1 | 14 | CASSPGQDFYGYTF | TGTGCCAGCTCACCCGGACAGGACTTCTATGGCTACACCTTC
TRBJ2-1 | . | TRBV10-3 | TRBD2 | 13 | CAISVGRNNEQFF | TGTGCCATCAGTGTCGGGAGGAACAATGAGCAGTTCTTC
TRBJ1-5 | few | TRBV7-3 | TRBD1 | 15 | CASSLTDRPNQPQHF | TGTGCCAGCAGCTTAACGGACAGGCCTAATCAGCCCCAGCATTTT
TRBJ1-2 | few | TRBV5-6 | . | 15 | CASSPNGGVTGGYTF | TGTGCCAGCAGCCCAAATGGCGGGGTTACGGGAGGCTACACCTTC
TRBJ2-2 | . | TRBV29-1 | . | 12 | CSVVGGTGELFF | TGCAGCGTGGTTGGGGGGACCGGGGAGCTGTTTTTT
TRBJ2-2 | . | TRBV18 | TRBD1 | 15 | CASSTGTETTGELFF | TGTGCCAGCTCAACAGGGACAGAGACCACCGGGGAGCTGTTTTTT
TRBJ2-7 | few | TRBV3-1 | TRBD2 | 18 | CASSPPRLAGGNSYEQYF | TGTGCCAGCAGCCCTCCTCGACTAGCGGGGGGGAACTCCTACGAGCAGTACTTC